The clone carrying this TCR beta chain was picked up many times. The sample comes from a study of Graves' ophthalmopathy and Graves' hyperthyroidism. RNA transcripts served as template for amplifying TCR beta CDR3 sequences. The first round was an RT-PCR with HTBI primers, and the second round was a multiplex PCR. TCRdb reanalysed the multiplex PCR reads using MiXCR and keeps one entry per CDR3 protein. The sample holds 170,000 or so distinct CDR3 sequences; 30% to 45% are singletons and the top ten take roughly 8.9%. Sequenced sample: peripheral blood. This TCR was recovered from a man under 40 with Graves' ophthalmopathy.

In DNA form, the CDR3 reads TGTGCCAGCGGTAACTTAGCGGGGCCGCCCTACGAGCAGTACTTC. Translated, it gives CASGNLAGPPYEQYF. J is TRBJ2-7 and V is TRBV28; TRBD2 matches at 8 bases. There are 15 residues in the CDR3. Germline CDR1 and CDR2: MDHEN and SYDVKM. V lost 8 bases, J lost 2 bases, and 11 bases stayed unmatched. The full variable domain, with the rest looked up from reference TRBV28 and TRBJ2-7, is DVKVTQSSRYLVKRTGEKVFLECVQDMDHENMFWYRQDPGLGLRLIYFSYDVKMKEKGDIPEGYSVSREKKERFSLILESASTNQTSMYLCASGNLAGPPYEQYFGPGTRLTVT.